Sequencing of this T cell receptor beta chain was carried out in a study of cytomegalovirus exposure and HLA in healthy donors. Findings of the study overall: Using the classifier, cytomegalovirus status was reportedly diagnosed with high specificity and sensitivity.

The PCR employed 60 Vbeta primers together with 13 Jbeta primers. Sequenced by immunoSEQ multiplex PCR; TCRdb stores in-frame clones only, minus some. The repertoire holds 100,000 or so clones, with 76% as singletons. On this clone: The antigen is unknown.

The source is a man aged 30-40 years in good health and CMV-seropositive. The specimen sequenced was PBMCs.

CDR3 coding DNA: TGTGCCAGCAGCTCCGCGAACACCGGGGAGCTGTTTTTT. Translated, it gives CASSSANTGELFF. V and J are TRBV7-2 and TRBJ2-2; unclear D gene. The CDR3 loop spans 13 amino acids. Trimming left V 4 bases short and J 0 bases short, with 3 bases between. Germline V lookup: CDR1 SGHTA, CDR2 FQGNSA.